The next 11 T cell receptor beta chains were all read from a single sample in a study of regulatory T cells in long-lasting Graves disease. Arm-PCR of CDR3 regions and iRepertoire HTBI primers were the basis on which TCR beta libraries were built. MiXCR, run by TCRdb on the multiplex PCR reads, gives a single entry per CDR3 protein. The profile covers about 470,000 distinct CDR3 sequences, with 15% to 20% appearing a single time and about 12% taken by the ten largest. Specified time point: newly diagnosed GD, antithyroid drugs for less than 3 months. RNA from PBMCs was the source of the TCR library. The same sample was also used in a study of T cells in Graves' hyperthyroidism and ophthalmopathy.

The sequencing used peripheral blood mononuclear cells (PBMCs), collected at new diagnosis, from a patient treated with antithyroid drugs. These receptors were obtained from a man in his forties with Graves disease.

The chain links TRBV28 to TRBJ1-6, with 7 positions matching TRBD1. Trimming cost V 4 bases and J 8 bases; bases outside gene matches: 8. Germline V lookup: CDR1 MDHEN, CDR2 SYDVKM. The CDR3 totals 15 residues. For the CDR3, the DNA is TGTGCCAGCAGTTCCTGGACAGGAGACCATTCACCCCTCCACTTT. Encoded protein: CASSSWTGDHSPLHF.

This clonotype was counted ten times or more. The genes are TRBV5-1 and TRBJ2-3; 9 bases fit TRBD2. This CDR3 spans 16 amino acids. V was pared by 4 bases and J by 0 bases, with 6 bases of the junction left unmatched. The germline V gene has CDR1 SGHRS and CDR2 YFSETQ. This chain's CDR3 is CASSLRLAVSTDTQYF. The DNA for the CDR3 is TGCGCCAGCAGCCTGCGACTAGCGGTGAGCACAGATACGCAGTATTTT. The whole variable domain, remainder taken from reference TRBV5-1 and TRBJ2-3, is KAGVTQTPRYLIKTRGQQVTLSCSPISGHRSVSWYQQTPGQGLQFLFEYFSETQRNKGNFPGRFSGRQFSNSRSEMNVSTLELGDSALYLCASSLRLAVSTDTQYFGPGTRLTVL.

A few counts support this clonotype. V and J are TRBV19 and TRBJ2-7; 8 positions match TRBD2. The V gene end was trimmed by 1 base and the J gene end by 5 bases; junction bases not matched to a gene: 4. Per the germline V gene, CDR1 is LNHDA and CDR2 is SQIVND (reference sequence). There are 14 residues in the CDR3. The CDR3 loop reads CASSIVAGLDEQYF. CDR3 bases: TGTGCCAGTAGTATAGTAGCGGGACTCGACGAGCAGTACTTC.

This clonotype was observed at least ten times. V is TRBV5-1 and J is TRBJ1-1, with a tentative D call TRBD1 (5 bases). The CDR3 spans 17 residues. Germline CDR1 is SGHRS and CDR2 is YFSETQ. V was shortened by 3 bases and J by 0 bases, with 18 bases between the two germline ends. DNA for the CDR3: TGCGCCAGCAGCTGGGCGAGAGGGGCCTATCTGAACACTGAAGCTTTCTTT. Amino acids: CASSWARGAYLNTEAFF.

This clonotype was detected many times. The V and J genes are TRBV20-1 and TRBJ2-5; 10 bases fit TRBD1. V trimming: 6 bases; J trimming: 4 bases; junction bases outside the gene matches: 11. CDR1 and CDR2 from the germline V gene are DFQATT and SNEGSKA (reference sequence). This CDR3 has 15 residues. The CDR3 sequence is CSASPGQGWGETQYF. The CDR3 DNA reads as TGCAGTGCAAGTCCGGGACAGGGGTGGGGAGAGACCCAGTACTTC.

This clonotype was detected once. V gene TRBV19 combines with J gene TRBJ2-7, with 7 bases matching TRBD1. V lost 5 bases and J lost 9; bases outside the gene matches: 10. CDR3 length: 13 amino acids. Germline values: CDR1 LNHDA, CDR2 SQIVND (reference sequence). This CDR3 is CASSSGQSDLQYF. CDR3 DNA sequence: TGTGCCAGTAGTTCGGGACAGTCGGACCTGCAGTACTTC. The entire variable domain, with the rest obtained from reference TRBV19 and TRBJ2-7, is as follows: DGGITQSPKYLFRKEGQNVTLSCEQNLNHDAMYWYRQDPGQGLRLIYYSQIVNDFQKGDIAEGYSVSREKKESFPLTVTSAQKNPTAFYLCASSSGQSDLQYFGPGTRLTVT.

The chain links TRBV25-1 to TRBJ2-1; possible D gene TRBD2, 5 bases. CDR1 MGHDK and CDR2 SYGVNS come from the germline V gene. Trimming took off 2 bases at V and 2 bases at J, with 10 bases between the two ends. The CDR3 runs to 15 residues. The CDR3 here is CASSEVGKTYNEQFF. The CDR3, as DNA: TGTGCCAGCAGTGAAGTCGGGAAGACCTACAATGAGCAGTTCTTC.

There are many counts of this clonotype. This chain uses TRBV3-1 with TRBJ2-7; D is unclear. The CDR3 length is 13 residues. The germline gives CDR1 LGHDT, CDR2 YNNKEL (reference sequence). V gave up 4 bases and J gave up 3 bases, with 10 bases separating them. The DNA of the CDR3 is TGTGCCAGCAGCCGAGGCGACCTCTACGAGCAGTACTTC. Translating it yields CASSRGDLYEQYF.

This clonotype came up a few times. J is TRBJ2-1 and V is TRBV4-1; 7 positions match TRBD2. CDR1 and CDR2 from the germline V gene are MGHRA and YSYEKL. The ends lost 4 bases at V and 6 bases at J; junction bases unmatched: 3. The CDR3 contains 13 residues. The CDR3 here is CASSLRTSNEQFF. Here the CDR3 DNA reads TGCGCCAGCAGCCTTCGGACTAGCAATGAGCAGTTCTTC.

The chain combines TRBV2 with TRBJ2-1, with 8 bases matching TRBD1. In germline, CDR1 is SNHLY, CDR2 FYNNEI. CDR3 length: 15 residues. J lost 0 bases, V lost 7 bases, and 5 bases had no gene match. The CDR3: CASTRQGSSYNEQFF. The CDR3 DNA reads as TGTGCCAGCACCAGACAGGGGAGCTCCTACAATGAGCAGTTCTTC.

V is TRBV28 and J is TRBJ2-3; D possibly corresponds to TRBD2 (5 bases). This CDR3 has 12 amino acids. Germline V gene lookup returns CDR1 MDHEN and CDR2 SYDVKM. The V end lost 8 bases, the J end lost 8 bases, and 14 bases lay between the germline ends. The CDR3 region has the DNA TGTGCCAGCTCGTTGCCGGGATTTACGCAGTATTTT. Protein product: CASSLPGFTQYF.